These 14 T cell receptor beta chains were sequenced from one sample in a study of blood T cell repertoires in COVID-19. Profiling relied on immunoSEQ multiplex PCR, and the TCRdb table lists in-frame clones only, not all of them. The sample holds hundreds of thousands of clones, around 89% seen once. Source material: PBMCs or T cells enriched from blood (not recorded which). These receptors originate from a man between 18 and 29 years old who had recovered from COVID-19.

J is TRBJ2-7 and V is TRBV1; the table's D gene call, TRBD2, was not cross checked with the DNA. TRBV1 is flagged as a pseudogene. The CDR3 sequence is 15 residues long. This chain's CDR3 is CTSSPTSGGSYEQYF. The CDR3 coding sequence is TGCACCAGCAGCCCGACTAGCGGGGGGTCCTACGAGCAGTACTTC.

The chain recombines TRBV4-1 with TRBJ2-1; a possible D gene is TRBD1 (7 bases). The CDR3 sequence is 17 residues long. The V end was cut by 7 bases, the J end by 0 bases, with 19 bases between. Germline-derived CDR1 and CDR2 are MGHRA and YSYEKL. The CDR3 loop is CASTQGGRGSSYNEQFF. In nucleotides, the CDR3 is TGCGCCAGCACCCAGGGGGGAAGAGGGAGCTCCTACAATGAGCAGTTCTTC.

The chain recombines TRBV19 with TRBJ2-2; a possible D gene is TRBD1 (6 bases). Germline assignment: CDR1 LNHDA and CDR2 SQIVND (reference sequence). The CDR3 runs 16 residues. V gave up 2 bases and J gave up 0 bases, with 10 bases separating them. The CDR3 sequence: CASSIMGHSNTGELFF. The CDR3 DNA reads TGTGCCAGTAGTATAATGGGACACTCGAACACCGGGGAGCTGTTTTTT.

The chain is built from TRBV7-3 and TRBJ1-6; D unresolved. Between the trimmed V and J ends, which lost 2 bases and 6 bases, there was a span of 5 bases. Germline CDR1 is SGHTA and CDR2 is FQGTGA. The CDR3 is 13 amino acids. The CDR3 DNA reads as TGTGCCAGCAGCTTAGCTATTAATTCACCCCTCCACTTT. Translating gives CASSLAINSPLHF.

The chain uses TRBV29-1 and TRBJ1-5; D is unresolved. V shed 4 bases and J shed 9 bases, with 4 bases lying between them. Germline V gene sequence: CDR1 SQVTM, CDR2 ANQGSEA. CDR3 length: 9 residues. CDR3 DNA: TGCAGCGTTGGCGGGCCCCAGCATTTT. This encodes CSVGGPQHF.

The chain links TRBV7-9 to TRBJ1-6; D uncertain. CDR3 length equals 16 residues. Trimming cost V 1 base and J 1 base, with 8 bases left between them. Germline V gene sequence: CDR1 SEHNR, CDR2 FQNEAQ (reference sequence). The CDR3: CASSLVTGSYNSPLHF. The DNA for the CDR3 is TGTGCCAGCAGCTTAGTTACGGGGTCCTATAATTCACCCCTCCACTTT.

This chain joins TRBV14 and TRBJ1-6, with a possible D match to TRBD1 (6 bases). The ends were cut back, 4 bases at V and 6 bases at J, with 7 bases in the middle. CDR1 SGHDN and CDR2 FVKESK come from the germline V gene. The CDR3 contains 13 residues. The CDR3 region has the DNA TGTGCCAGCAGCCTAGGGGGTAATTCACCCCTCCACTTT. This translates into CASSLGGNSPLHF.

The chain carries TRBV27 and TRBJ2-5; possible D gene TRBD1, 5 bases. Germline V lookup: CDR1 MNHEY, CDR2 SMNVEV (reference sequence). The V end lost 4 bases, the J end lost 0 bases, and 12 bases lay between the germline ends. This CDR3 contains 15 residues. CDR3 coding DNA: TGTGCCAGCAGTTCGACAGCGAGGTACCAAGAGACCCAGTACTTC. It is translated as CASSSTARYQETQYF.

The J gene is TRBJ2-7, the V gene TRBV27, with 8 bases identical to TRBD2. Trimming cost V 5 bases and J 3 bases; bases outside gene matches: 15. The CDR3 spans 17 residues. Germline values: CDR1 MNHEY, CDR2 SMNVEV (reference sequence). CDR3 in amino acids: CASSMNTKTSVYYEQYF. In nucleotides, the CDR3 is TGTGCCAGCAGTATGAATACCAAGACTAGCGTTTACTACGAGCAGTACTTC.

This chain links TRBV7-3 with TRBJ2-7, with 8 bases identical to TRBD2. The germline V gene has CDR1 SGHTA and CDR2 FQGTGA. V lost 2 bases, J lost 4 bases, and 10 bases stayed unmatched. The CDR3 contains 16 residues. CDR3 sequence: CASSLAGGFISYEQYF. The CDR3 nucleotides are TGTGCCAGCAGCTTAGCGGGAGGTTTTATAAGTTACGAGCAGTACTTC.

J is TRBJ2-7 and V is TRBV3-1 (or the pseudogene TRBV3-2), with D maybe TRBD2 (7 bases). Deletions cut 1 base from V and 6 bases from J, with 13 bases between. Germline V gene sequence: CDR1 LGHDT, CDR2 YNNKEL (reference sequence). The CDR3 has 14 amino acids. This chain's CDR3 is CASSQVGGPLEQYF. CDR3 nucleotides: TGTGCCAGCAGCCAAGTGGGGGGGCCGCTCGAGCAGTACTTC.

The chain links TRBV4-1 to TRBJ1-5; 9 positions agree with TRBD1. Unmatched junction bases numbered 3, after V lost 3 bases and J lost 0 bases. Germline loops: CDR1 MGHRA, CDR2 YSYEKL. This CDR3 has 16 residues. CDR3 region: CASSQGTGNSNQPQHF. The CDR3 region has the DNA TGCGCCAGCAGCCAGGGGACAGGGAATAGCAATCAGCCCCAGCATTTT.

The sample holds one count of this clone. The genes are TRBV18 and TRBJ2-2; 10 bases agree with TRBD2. The CDR3 covers 17 residues. The V gene end was trimmed by 5 bases and the J gene end by 2 bases; junction bases not matched to a gene: 8. Germline V gene lookup returns CDR1 KGHSH and CDR2 LQKENI. Here the CDR3 DNA reads TGTGCCAGCTCATCTCGAGGGACTAGCGACAACACCGGGGAGCTGTTTTTT. Protein: CASSSRGTSDNTGELFF.

V and J are TRBV5-8 and TRBJ2-1; D remains ambiguous. Trimming took off 5 bases at V and 4 bases at J, with 4 bases between the two ends. Germline CDR1 is SGHTS and CDR2 is YDEGEE. The CDR3 spans 11 residues. CDR3 loop: CASRSYNEQFF. CDR3 nucleotides: TGTGCCAGCAGGTCTTACAATGAGCAGTTCTTC. The full variable domain, rest sourced from reference TRBV5-8 and TRBJ2-1, is EAGVTQSPTHLIKTRGQQATLRCSPISGHTSVYWYQQALGLGLQFLLWYDEGEERNRGNFPPRFSGRQFPNYSSELNVNALELEDSALYLCASRSYNEQFFGPGTRLTVL.